This T cell receptor beta chain was identified in a study of blood T cell repertoires in COVID-19. The length of the CDR3 is 18 residues. Per the germline V gene, CDR1 is WNHNN and CDR2 is SYGVQD (reference sequence). V was pared by 5 bases and J by 0 bases, with 10 bases of the junction left unmatched. As handled by the study authors: Scientists estimated how many nucleated cells there were by amplifying reference gene primers. Profiling relied on immunoSEQ multiplex PCR, and the TCRdb table lists in-frame clones only, not all of them. D and trimming were read from the DNA, whereas the V and J calls and clone size are those reported in that table. The data show approximately 290,000 clones, more than 85% seen once.

Sequenced material: peripheral blood. The chain has TRBV10-1 and TRBJ2-3; 11 bases are a match to TRBD2. This TCR derives from a woman aged 25 to 39 with COVID-19, enrolled during active disease. CDR3 region: CASSPGLAAPPSTDTQYF. CDR3 nucleotide sequence: TGCGCCAGCAGTCCGGGACTAGCGGCACCCCCTAGCACAGATACGCAGTATTTT.